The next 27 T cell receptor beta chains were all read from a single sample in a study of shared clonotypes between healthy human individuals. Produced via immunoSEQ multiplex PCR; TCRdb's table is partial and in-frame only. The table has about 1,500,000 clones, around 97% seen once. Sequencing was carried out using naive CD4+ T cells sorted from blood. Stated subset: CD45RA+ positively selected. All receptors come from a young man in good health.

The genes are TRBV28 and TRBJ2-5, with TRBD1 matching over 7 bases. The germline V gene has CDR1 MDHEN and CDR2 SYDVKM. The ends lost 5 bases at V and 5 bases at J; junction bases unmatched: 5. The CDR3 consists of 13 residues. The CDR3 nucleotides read TGTGCCAGCAGTCAACAGGGGTGGGAGACCCAGTACTTC. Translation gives CASSQQGWETQYF.

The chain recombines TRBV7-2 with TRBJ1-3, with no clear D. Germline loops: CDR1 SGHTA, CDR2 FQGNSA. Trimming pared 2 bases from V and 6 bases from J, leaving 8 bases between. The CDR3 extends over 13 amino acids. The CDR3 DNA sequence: TGTGCCAGCAGCTTAAGGTTTGCAAACACCATATATTTT. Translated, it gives CASSLRFANTIYF.

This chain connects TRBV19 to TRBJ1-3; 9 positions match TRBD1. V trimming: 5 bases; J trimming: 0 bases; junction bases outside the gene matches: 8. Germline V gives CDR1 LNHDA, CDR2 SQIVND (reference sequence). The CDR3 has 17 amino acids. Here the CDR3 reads CASSQRTGALSGNTIYF. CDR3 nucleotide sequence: TGTGCCAGTAGTCAACGGACAGGGGCCCTCTCTGGAAACACCATATATTTT.

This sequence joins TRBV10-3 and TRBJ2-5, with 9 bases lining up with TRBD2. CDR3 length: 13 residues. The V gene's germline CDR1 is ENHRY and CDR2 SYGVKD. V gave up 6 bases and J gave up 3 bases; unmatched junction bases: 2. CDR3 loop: CAIRASGKETQYF. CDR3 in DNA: TGTGCCATCAGAGCTAGCGGGAAAGAGACCCAGTACTTC.

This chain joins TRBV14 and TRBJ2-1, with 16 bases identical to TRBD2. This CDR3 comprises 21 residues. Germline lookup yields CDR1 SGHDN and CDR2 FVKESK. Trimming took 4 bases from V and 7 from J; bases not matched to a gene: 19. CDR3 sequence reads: CASSPKVYAGLAGGPENEQFF. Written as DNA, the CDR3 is TGTGCCAGCAGCCCAAAGGTATACGCGGGACTAGCGGGAGGGCCGGAGAATGAGCAGTTCTTC.

CDR3 DNA sequence: TGCGCCAGCAGCTTAAGTACGCGCGATGAGCAGTTCTTC. Its protein product is CASSLSTRDEQFF. J is TRBJ2-1 and V is TRBV5-1; D is unclear. The CDR3 consists of 13 residues. Deletions cut 2 bases from V and 8 bases from J, with 11 bases between. Germline-derived CDR1 and CDR2 are SGHRS and YFSETQ.

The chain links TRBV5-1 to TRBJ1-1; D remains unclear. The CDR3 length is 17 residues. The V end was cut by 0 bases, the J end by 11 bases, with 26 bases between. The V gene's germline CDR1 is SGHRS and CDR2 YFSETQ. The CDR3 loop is CASSLAKKSAAGTSAFF. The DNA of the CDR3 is TGCGCCAGCAGCTTGGCCAAGAAGAGTGCGGCGGGTACGTCGGCTTTCTTT.

The CDR3 coding sequence is TGTGCCAGCGCTCGGGAGACAGTCCTCGAAGCTTTCTTT. This translates into CASARETVLEAFF. The V and J genes are TRBV2 and TRBJ1-1; a weak D match, TRBD1 (5 bases). Trimming removed 8 bases at V and 8 bases at J, with 18 bases between. Germline CDR1 is SNHLY and CDR2 is FYNNEI. The CDR3 is 13 amino acids.

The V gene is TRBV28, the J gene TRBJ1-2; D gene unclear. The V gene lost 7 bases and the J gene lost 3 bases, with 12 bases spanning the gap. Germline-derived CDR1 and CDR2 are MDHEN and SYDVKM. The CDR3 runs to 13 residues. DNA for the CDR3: TGTGCCAGCATTGCGCGGAATGACTATGGCTACACCTTC. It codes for CASIARNDYGYTF.

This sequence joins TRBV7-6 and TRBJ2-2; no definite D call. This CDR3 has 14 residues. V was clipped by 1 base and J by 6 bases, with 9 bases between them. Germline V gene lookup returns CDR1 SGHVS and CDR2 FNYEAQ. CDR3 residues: CASSLGVGSGELFF. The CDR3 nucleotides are TGTGCCAGCAGCTTAGGTGTAGGCTCCGGGGAGCTGTTTTTT.

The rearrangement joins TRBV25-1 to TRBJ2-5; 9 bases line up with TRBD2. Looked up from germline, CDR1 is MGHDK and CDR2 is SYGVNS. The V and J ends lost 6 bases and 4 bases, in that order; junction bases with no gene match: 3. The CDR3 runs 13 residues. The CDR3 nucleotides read TGTGCCAGCAGGACTAGCGGCCCAGAGACCCAGTACTTC. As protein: CASRTSGPETQYF.

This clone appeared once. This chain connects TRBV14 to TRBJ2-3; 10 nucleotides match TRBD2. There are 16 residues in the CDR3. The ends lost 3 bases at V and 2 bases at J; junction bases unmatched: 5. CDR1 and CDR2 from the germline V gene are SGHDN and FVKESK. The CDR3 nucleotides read TGTGCCAGCAGCCACTTTGGGACTAGCGCCACAGATACGCAGTATTTT. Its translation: CASSHFGTSATDTQYF.

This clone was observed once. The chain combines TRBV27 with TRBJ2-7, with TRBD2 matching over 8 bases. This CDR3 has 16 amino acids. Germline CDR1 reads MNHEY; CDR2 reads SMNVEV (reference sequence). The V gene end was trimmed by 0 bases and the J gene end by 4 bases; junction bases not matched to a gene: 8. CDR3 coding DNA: TGTGCCAGCAGTTTATCCGTTAGCGGGGCCCGATACGAGCAGTACTTC. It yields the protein CASSLSVSGARYEQYF.

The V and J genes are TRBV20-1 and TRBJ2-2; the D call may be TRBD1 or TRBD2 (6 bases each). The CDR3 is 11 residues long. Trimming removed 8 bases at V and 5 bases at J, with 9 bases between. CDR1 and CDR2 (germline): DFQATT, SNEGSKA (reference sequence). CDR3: CSTGRTGELFF. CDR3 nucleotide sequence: TGCAGTACAGGGAGGACCGGGGAGCTGTTTTTT.

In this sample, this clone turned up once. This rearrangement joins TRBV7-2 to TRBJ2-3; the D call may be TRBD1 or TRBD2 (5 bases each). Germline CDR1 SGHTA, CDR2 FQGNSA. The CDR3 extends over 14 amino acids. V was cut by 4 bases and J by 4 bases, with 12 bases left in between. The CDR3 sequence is CASSWTLGADTQYF. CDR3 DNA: TGTGCCAGCAGCTGGACACTAGGGGCAGATACGCAGTATTTT.

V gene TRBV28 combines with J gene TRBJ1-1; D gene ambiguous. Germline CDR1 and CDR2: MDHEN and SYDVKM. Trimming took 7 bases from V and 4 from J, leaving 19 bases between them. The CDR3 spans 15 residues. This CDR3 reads CASTKRANLRTEAFF. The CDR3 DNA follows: TGTGCCAGCACCAAGAGGGCCAATCTTCGCACTGAAGCTTTCTTT.

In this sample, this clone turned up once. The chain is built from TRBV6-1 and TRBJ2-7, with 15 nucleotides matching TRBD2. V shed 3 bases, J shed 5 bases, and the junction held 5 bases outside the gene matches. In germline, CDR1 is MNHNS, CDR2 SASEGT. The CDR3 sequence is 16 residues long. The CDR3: CASSEGLAGGRNEQYF. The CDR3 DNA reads TGTGCCAGCAGTGAGGGACTAGCGGGAGGAAGGAACGAGCAGTACTTC.

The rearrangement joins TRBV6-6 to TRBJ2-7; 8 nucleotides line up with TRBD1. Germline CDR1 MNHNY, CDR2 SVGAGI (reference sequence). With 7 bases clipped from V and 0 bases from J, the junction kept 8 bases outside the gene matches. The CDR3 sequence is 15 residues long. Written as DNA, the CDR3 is TGTGCCAGCAATGACAGGGGTTGGGGCTCCTACGAGCAGTACTTC. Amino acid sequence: CASNDRGWGSYEQYF.

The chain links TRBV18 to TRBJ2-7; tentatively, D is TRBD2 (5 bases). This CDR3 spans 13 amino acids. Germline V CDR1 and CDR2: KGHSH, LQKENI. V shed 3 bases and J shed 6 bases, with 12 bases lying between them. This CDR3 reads CASSPDLRGEQYF. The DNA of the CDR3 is TGTGCCAGCTCACCGGACCTACGGGGCGAGCAGTACTTC.

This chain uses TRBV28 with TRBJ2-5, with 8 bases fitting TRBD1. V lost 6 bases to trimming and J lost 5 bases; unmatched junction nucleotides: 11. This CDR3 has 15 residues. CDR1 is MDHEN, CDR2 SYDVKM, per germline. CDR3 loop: CASSPTGGFGETQYF. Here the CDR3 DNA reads TGTGCCAGCAGCCCAACAGGGGGTTTTGGGGAGACCCAGTACTTC.

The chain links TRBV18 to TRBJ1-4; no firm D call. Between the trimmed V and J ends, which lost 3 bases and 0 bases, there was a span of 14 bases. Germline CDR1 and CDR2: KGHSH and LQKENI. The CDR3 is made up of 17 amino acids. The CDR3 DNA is TGTGCCAGCTCACCCACCGTGGGCACGACAACTAATGAAAAACTGTTTTTT. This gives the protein CASSPTVGTTTNEKLFF.

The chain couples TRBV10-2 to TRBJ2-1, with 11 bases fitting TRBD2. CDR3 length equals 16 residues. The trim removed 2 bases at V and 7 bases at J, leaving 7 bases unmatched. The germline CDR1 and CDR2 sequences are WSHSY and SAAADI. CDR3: CASSEVLAGGQNEQFF. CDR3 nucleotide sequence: TGCGCCAGCAGTGAGGTTTTAGCGGGAGGGCAGAATGAGCAGTTCTTC.

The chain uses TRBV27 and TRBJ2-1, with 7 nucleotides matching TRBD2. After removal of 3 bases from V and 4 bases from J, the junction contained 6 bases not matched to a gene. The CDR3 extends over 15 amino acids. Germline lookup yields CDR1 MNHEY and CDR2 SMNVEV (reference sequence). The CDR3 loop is CASSLTRETYNEQFF. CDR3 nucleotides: TGTGCCAGCAGTTTGACGCGGGAGACTTACAATGAGCAGTTCTTC.

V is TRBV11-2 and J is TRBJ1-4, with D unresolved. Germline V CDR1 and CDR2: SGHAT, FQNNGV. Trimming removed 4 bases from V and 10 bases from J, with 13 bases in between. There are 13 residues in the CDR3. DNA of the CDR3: TGTGCCAGCAGCTCCGCTGGGTTGGGAAAACTGTTTTTT. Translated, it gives CASSSAGLGKLFF.

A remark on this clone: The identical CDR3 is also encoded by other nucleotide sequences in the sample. CDR3 DNA: TGTGCCAGCAGCAAGGACAGGGATCAGCCCCAGCATTTT. It encodes CASSKDRDQPQHF. The chain employs TRBV5-6 and TRBJ1-5, with 8 positions matching TRBD1. V shed 4 bases, J shed 5 bases, and the junction held 2 bases outside the gene matches. Germline CDR1 and CDR2: SGHDT and YYEEEE. CDR3 length: 13 residues.

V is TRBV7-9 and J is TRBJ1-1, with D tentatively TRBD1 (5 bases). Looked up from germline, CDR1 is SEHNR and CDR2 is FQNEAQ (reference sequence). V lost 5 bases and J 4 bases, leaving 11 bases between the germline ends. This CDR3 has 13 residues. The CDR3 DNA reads TGTGCCAGCAGCCCTAGACAGCCCACTGAAGCTTTCTTT. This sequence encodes CASSPRQPTEAFF.

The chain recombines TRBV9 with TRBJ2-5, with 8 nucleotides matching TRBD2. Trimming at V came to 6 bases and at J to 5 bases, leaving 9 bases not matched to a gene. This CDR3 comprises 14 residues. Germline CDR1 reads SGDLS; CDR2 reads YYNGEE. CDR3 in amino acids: CASTRSGGPETQYF. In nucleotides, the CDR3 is TGTGCCAGCACCCGCTCGGGAGGGCCGGAGACCCAGTACTTC.